A selection of T cell receptor beta chains follows, all from one sample in a study of identical twins. TCRdb analysed the 5' RACE reads with MiXCR anew, one entry per CDR3 protein. This repertoire shows 460,000 or so distinct CDR3 sequences, more than 13% found once; its top ten account for 0.4% to 0.55%. This same sample was also part of a study on yellow fever vaccine responses in identical twins.

Sequencing was done on a sample of CD4+ T cells sorted from blood. The source of these receptors is a woman under 30 in good health. CDR3s include the opening cysteine and the closing phenylalanine or tryptophan. The order of the fields is CDR3 protein, CDR3 DNA, clone size, D gene, V gene, J gene. A D gene is named only where the DNA matches it firmly. Clone sizes are given selectively: once, few, many, or a class where the clone is expanded.

CDR3: CASRSTGGRAGTQYF
DNA: TGCGCCAGCAGGTCGACGGGGGGCCGTGCAGGGACGCAGTATTTT
size: once
D: -
V: TRBV4-1
J: TRBJ2-3

CDR3: CASSFPGLENNEQFF
DNA: TGTGCCAGCAGTTTTCCGGGACTAGAAAACAATGAGCAGTTCTTC
size: -
D: TRBD2
V: TRBV6-2/TRBV6-3
J: TRBJ2-1

CDR3: CASSWGREESQYF
DNA: TGTGCCAGCAGTTGGGGCAGAGAAGAGTCCCAGTACTTC
size: -
D: -
V: TRBV6-5
J: TRBJ2-5

CDR3: CSIDPPGANVLTF
DNA: TGCAGCATAGACCCCCCCGGGGCCAACGTCCTGACTTTC
size: few
D: -
V: TRBV29-1
J: TRBJ2-6

CDR3: CASSLLGHSYNEQFF
DNA: TGTGCCAGCAGTTTATTAGGTCACTCCTACAATGAGCAGTTCTTC
size: few
D: -
V: TRBV12-3/TRBV12-4
J: TRBJ2-1

CDR3: CSARDGRGSNEKLFF
DNA: TGCAGTGCTAGAGATGGGCGGGGAAGTAATGAAAAACTGTTTTTT
size: few
D: -
V: TRBV20-1
J: TRBJ1-4

CDR3: CASSLTSLHEQYF
DNA: TGTGCCAGCAGTCTGACTAGTTTACACGAGCAGTACTTC
size: -
D: -
V: TRBV28
J: TRBJ2-7

CDR3: CASSETTGLNTEAFF
DNA: TGTGCCAGCAGCGAAACGACAGGGCTGAACACTGAAGCTTTCTTT
size: many
D: TRBD1
V: TRBV7-2
J: TRBJ1-1

CDR3: CSALTGTSGSDTQYF
DNA: TGCAGTGCTTTAACCGGGACTAGCGGGAGTGATACGCAGTATTTT
size: few
D: TRBD2
V: TRBV20-1
J: TRBJ2-3

CDR3: CAISEIGANTGELFF
DNA: TGTGCCATCAGTGAAATTGGCGCAAACACCGGGGAGCTGTTTTTT
size: few
D: -
V: TRBV10-3
J: TRBJ2-2

CDR3: CASSFSSEQFF
DNA: TGTGCCAGCAGCTTTAGTAGTGAGCAGTTCTTC
size: few
D: -
V: TRBV5-6
J: TRBJ2-1

CDR3: CASSYPASTGELFF
DNA: TGTGCCAGCAGTTACCCCGCATCAACCGGGGAGCTGTTTTTT
size: -
D: -
V: TRBV6-5
J: TRBJ2-2

CDR3: CASSLGGAGGVSEQFF
DNA: TGTGCCAGCAGCTTGGGGGGGGCCGGGGGTGTCAGTGAGCAGTTCTTC
size: few
D: -
V: TRBV5-4
J: TRBJ2-1

CDR3: CASRGQGVNNSPLHF
DNA: TGCGCCAGCAGGGGACAGGGAGTTAATAATTCACCCCTCCACTTT
size: many
D: TRBD1
V: TRBV10-2
J: TRBJ1-6

CDR3: CASSLTWHNEQFF
DNA: TGTGCCAGCAGCTTAACGTGGCACAATGAGCAGTTCTTC
size: -
D: -
V: TRBV7-3
J: TRBJ2-1

CDR3: CSARDSTLEQYF
DNA: TGCAGTGCTAGAGATAGCACCCTCGAGCAGTACTTC
size: -
D: -
V: TRBV20-1
J: TRBJ2-7

CDR3: CASSLGTSGIGQYF
DNA: TGCGCCAGCAGCTTGGGGACTAGCGGGATAGGGCAGTACTTC
size: -
D: TRBD2
V: TRBV5-1
J: TRBJ2-7

CDR3: CASSPERGGRSDTQYF
DNA: TGTGCCAGCAGTCCTGAGCGGGGGGGCCGGTCAGATACGCAGTATTTT
size: -
D: TRBD2
V: TRBV12-3/TRBV12-4
J: TRBJ2-3

CDR3: CAISIQGPSSYEQYF
DNA: TGTGCCATCAGCATACAGGGACCGAGCTCCTACGAGCAGTACTTC
size: -
D: -
V: TRBV10-3
J: TRBJ2-7

CDR3: CASSRRLDPGELFF
DNA: TGTGCCAGCTCCCGAAGACTAGACCCCGGGGAGCTGTTTTTT
size: many
D: -
V: TRBV18
J: TRBJ2-2

CDR3: CASSLGGGAGSPLHF
DNA: TGTGCCAGCAGTTTAGGAGGGGGGGCTGGTTCACCCCTCCACTTT
size: -
D: -
V: TRBV12-3/TRBV12-4
J: TRBJ1-6

CDR3: CASSPAGRGYDGANVLTF
DNA: TGTGCCAGCAGCCCCGCGGGCAGGGGATATGACGGGGCCAACGTCCTGACTTTC
size: once
D: -
V: TRBV4-2
J: TRBJ2-6

CDR3: CASRSGGAVTDTQYF
DNA: TGTGCCAGCAGGAGCGGGGGGGCAGTCACAGATACGCAGTATTTT
size: -
D: TRBD2
V: TRBV28
J: TRBJ2-3

CDR3: CASSSAQTGTDTQYF
DNA: TGTGCCAGCAGCTCCGCACAAACCGGCACAGATACGCAGTATTTT
size: -
D: -
V: TRBV7-3
J: TRBJ2-3

CDR3: CASSWSRAYEQYF
DNA: TGTGCCAGCAGTTGGAGCAGAGCCTACGAGCAGTACTTC
size: -
D: -
V: TRBV6-2/TRBV6-3
J: TRBJ2-7

CDR3: CASRTERNTEAFF
DNA: TGTGCCAGCAGGACCGAACGGAACACTGAAGCTTTCTTT
size: many
D: -
V: TRBV7-8
J: TRBJ1-1

CDR3: CASSLAGGNSPLHF
DNA: TGTGCCAGCAGCCTCGCCGGGGGCAATTCACCCCTCCACTTT
size: many
D: -
V: TRBV12-3/TRBV12-4
J: TRBJ1-6

CDR3: CSVRQGDGEQYF
DNA: TGCAGCGTCAGACAGGGGGACGGCGAGCAGTACTTC
size: few
D: TRBD1
V: TRBV29-1
J: TRBJ2-7

CDR3: CASSTGQGAVETQYF
DNA: TGTGCCAGCAGTACTGGACAGGGGGCTGTTGAGACCCAGTACTTC
size: -
D: TRBD1
V: TRBV12-3/TRBV12-4
J: TRBJ2-5

CDR3: CASSLVQTGPGELFF
DNA: TGTGCCAGCAGCTTAGTCCAGACGGGCCCCGGGGAGCTGTTTTTT
size: few
D: -
V: TRBV7-2
J: TRBJ2-2

CDR3: CASTAGTGPYNEQFF
DNA: TGTGCCAGCACCGCCGGGACGGGGCCCTACAATGAGCAGTTCTTC
size: -
D: -
V: TRBV12-3/TRBV12-4
J: TRBJ2-1

CDR3: CASSYPQGAGNTIYF
DNA: TGTGCCAGCAGTTACCCTCAGGGGGCTGGAAACACCATATATTTT
size: few
D: TRBD1
V: TRBV6-5
J: TRBJ1-3

CDR3: CSGLQGISGELFF
DNA: TGCAGCGGCCTACAGGGAATCTCCGGGGAGCTGTTTTTT
size: -
D: -
V: TRBV29-1
J: TRBJ2-2

CDR3: CASSKGLARSQETQYF
DNA: TGTGCCAGCAGTAAGGGACTAGCGAGAAGCCAAGAGACCCAGTACTTC
size: -
D: TRBD2
V: TRBV6-1
J: TRBJ2-5

CDR3: CASSEGLAGGGEQFF
DNA: TGCGCCAGCAGTGAGGGGCTAGCGGGAGGGGGTGAGCAGTTCTTC
size: few
D: TRBD2
V: TRBV10-1
J: TRBJ2-1

CDR3: CASSPLTSYNEQFF
DNA: TGTGCCAGCAGCCCCCTAACGAGCTACAATGAGCAGTTCTTC
size: few
D: -
V: TRBV7-9
J: TRBJ2-1

CDR3: CASSQNRGSGELFF
DNA: TGCGCCAGCAGCCAAAACAGGGGGTCCGGGGAGCTGTTTTTT
size: few
D: TRBD1
V: TRBV5-1
J: TRBJ2-2

CDR3: CATRSGITDTQYF
DNA: TGTGCCACCAGATCCGGAATCACAGATACGCAGTATTTT
size: -
D: -
V: TRBV10-3
J: TRBJ2-3

CDR3: CASSNKNTIYF
DNA: TGTGCCAGCAGTAATAAAAACACCATATATTTT
size: few
D: -
V: TRBV12-3/TRBV12-4
J: TRBJ1-3

CDR3: CSVDQTGNYGYTF
DNA: TGCAGCGTTGACCAGACAGGGAACTATGGCTACACCTTC
size: -
D: TRBD1
V: TRBV29-1
J: TRBJ1-2

CDR3: CAISEAGLAGTQETQYF
DNA: TGTGCCATCAGTGAAGCGGGACTAGCGGGTACTCAAGAGACCCAGTACTTC
size: -
D: TRBD2
V: TRBV6-1
J: TRBJ2-5

CDR3: CASSRKGGRGLGDTQYF
DNA: TGTGCCAGCAGCCGCAAAGGGGGGAGGGGATTGGGAGATACGCAGTATTTT
size: few
D: -
V: TRBV3-1
J: TRBJ2-3

CDR3: CAISESGQASEYF
DNA: TGTGCCATCAGTGAGTCCGGCCAGGCTTCGGAGTACTTC
size: -
D: -
V: TRBV10-3
J: TRBJ2-7

CDR3: CASSFGQAHQETQYF
DNA: TGTGCCAGCAGTTTCGGACAGGCGCACCAAGAGACCCAGTACTTC
size: -
D: TRBD1
V: TRBV6-5
J: TRBJ2-5

CDR3: CSASFTVDTDTQYF
DNA: TGCAGTGCTAGTTTTACGGTAGACACAGATACGCAGTATTTT
size: few
D: -
V: TRBV20-1
J: TRBJ2-3

CDR3: CASSLASLGGELFF
DNA: TGTGCCAGCAGTTTAGCAAGCCTTGGCGGGGAGCTGTTTTTT
size: -
D: -
V: TRBV12-3/TRBV12-4
J: TRBJ2-2

CDR3: CASKRTELYEQYF
DNA: TGTGCCAGCAAAAGGACAGAGCTGTACGAGCAGTACTTC
size: many
D: -
V: TRBV12-3/TRBV12-4
J: TRBJ2-7

CDR3: CASLGSSYNEQFF
DNA: TGTGCCAGCTTGGGTAGCTCCTACAATGAGCAGTTCTTC
size: few
D: -
V: TRBV28
J: TRBJ2-1

CDR3: CASSKKKLAVYNEQFF
DNA: TGTGCCAGCAGTAAAAAAAAACTAGCGGTGTACAATGAGCAGTTCTTC
size: few
D: TRBD2
V: TRBV6-1
J: TRBJ2-1

CDR3: CASSQTTGGETEAFF
DNA: TGCGCCAGCAGCCAAACGACAGGGGGCGAAACTGAAGCTTTCTTT
size: -
D: TRBD1
V: TRBV4-3
J: TRBJ1-1

CDR3: CASSPISTSTDTQYF
DNA: TGTGCCAGCAGCCCTATTTCTACTAGCACAGATACGCAGTATTTT
size: -
D: -
V: TRBV5-5
J: TRBJ2-3

CDR3: CASSYSGGAPQETQYF
DNA: TGTGCCAGCAGTTACTCGGGGGGGGCACCCCAAGAGACCCAGTACTTC
size: -
D: -
V: TRBV6-5
J: TRBJ2-5

CDR3: CASSFYRGGTDTQYF
DNA: TGTGCCAGCAGCTTCTACAGGGGGGGCACAGATACGCAGTATTTT
size: many
D: TRBD1
V: TRBV5-5
J: TRBJ2-3

CDR3: CSASRQGASYEQYF
DNA: TGCAGTGCTAGTAGACAGGGGGCCTCCTACGAGCAGTACTTC
size: few
D: TRBD1
V: TRBV20-1
J: TRBJ2-7